A selection of T cell receptor beta chains follows, all from one sample in a study of blood T cell repertoires in COVID-19. Assay: immunoSEQ multiplex PCR; the TCRdb copy retains only in-frame clones and omits some. The sample has tens of thousands of clones; around 87% are singletons. Source material: peripheral blood. The receptors were gathered from a woman aged 80 or over with active COVID-19. The CDR3 runs from the conserved cysteine through the conserved F or W. A D gene is named only where the DNA matches it firmly. Expanded clones are given a class, and other clones once, few, many or no size at all.

len: 15; abundance: .; d_gene: TRBD1; v_gene: TRBV6-6; j_gene: TRBJ1-1; CDR3nt: TGTGCCAGCACCGTCACGACAGGGGGAGGGACTGAAGCTTTCTTT; CDR3aa: CASTVTTGGGTEAFF
len: 13; abundance: .; d_gene: TRBD1; v_gene: TRBV5-4; j_gene: TRBJ1-2; CDR3nt: TGTGCCAGCAGCCCAAACAGGGGCGACGGCTACACCTTC; CDR3aa: CASSPNRGDGYTF
len: 14; abundance: .; d_gene: TRBD1; v_gene: TRBV28; j_gene: TRBJ1-2; CDR3nt: TGTGCCAGCAGTCCCAGGGGGCGCGTCGGGGGCTACACCTTC; CDR3aa: CASSPRGRVGGYTF
len: 14; abundance: few; d_gene: .; v_gene: TRBV6-1; j_gene: TRBJ1-2; CDR3nt: TGTGCCAGCAGTGAACCACAGGGTTTCTATGGCTACACCTTC; CDR3aa: CASSEPQGFYGYTF
len: 12; abundance: .; d_gene: TRBD2; v_gene: TRBV5-1; j_gene: TRBJ2-7; CDR3nt: TGCACCAGCAGCCGCGGGGGGGGCGAGCAGTACTTC; CDR3aa: CTSSRGGGEQYF
len: 13; abundance: .; d_gene: TRBD1; v_gene: TRBV2; j_gene: TRBJ1-2; CDR3nt: TGTGCCAGCAGTTCGGACTTCACCGGGACAGCTACCTTC; CDR3aa: CASSSDFTGTATF
len: 13; abundance: .; d_gene: TRBD1; v_gene: TRBV19; j_gene: TRBJ1-5; CDR3nt: TGTGCCAGTAGTACAGGACAGGATCAGCCCCAGCATTTT; CDR3aa: CASSTGQDQPQHF
len: 15; abundance: .; d_gene: .; v_gene: TRBV6-4; j_gene: TRBJ2-1; CDR3nt: TGTGCCAGCAGTGAACTCCTGAGCTCCTACAATGAGCAGTTCTTC; CDR3aa: CASSELLSSYNEQFF
len: 15; abundance: .; d_gene: TRBD2; v_gene: TRBV3-1/TRBV3-2; j_gene: TRBJ2-1; CDR3nt: TGTGCCAGCAGCCAAGATCTTGGGACTAATAAGGAGCAGTTCTTC; CDR3aa: CASSQDLGTNKEQFF
len: 17; abundance: .; d_gene: TRBD2; v_gene: TRBV7-9; j_gene: TRBJ2-2; CDR3nt: TGTGCCAGCAGCTTAGGTCAGTTAGCGGGGAACACCGGGGAGCTGTTTTTT; CDR3aa: CASSLGQLAGNTGELFF
len: 16; abundance: .; d_gene: TRBD1; v_gene: TRBV5-8; j_gene: TRBJ2-2; CDR3nt: TGTGCCAGCAGCACCGGGACAGTCGCGAACACCGGGGAGCTGTTTTTT; CDR3aa: CASSTGTVANTGELFF
len: 14; abundance: .; d_gene: .; v_gene: TRBV5-1; j_gene: TRBJ2-2; CDR3nt: TGCGCCAGCAGCCAAACAGTGAACACCGGGGAGCTGTTTTTT; CDR3aa: CASSQTVNTGELFF
len: 15; abundance: .; d_gene: TRBD1; v_gene: TRBV20-1; j_gene: TRBJ1-1; CDR3nt: TGCAGTGCTAGTGCTACAGGGGGCATGAACACTGAAGCTTTCTTT; CDR3aa: CSASATGGMNTEAFF
len: 14; abundance: .; d_gene: .; v_gene: TRBV19; j_gene: TRBJ1-3; CDR3nt: TGTGCCAGTAACGAAGGGGCGTTTGGAAATACCATATATTTT; CDR3aa: CASNEGAFGNTIYF
len: 15; abundance: .; d_gene: TRBD2; v_gene: TRBV30; j_gene: TRBJ2-3; CDR3nt: TGTGCCTGGAGTGTAATAGCGGGGCAAACAGATACGCAGTATTTT; CDR3aa: CAWSVIAGQTDTQYF
len: 17; abundance: few; d_gene: .; v_gene: TRBV24-1; j_gene: TRBJ2-1; CDR3nt: TGTGCCACCAGTGACCGGGCCGGGACACCCGCGCGCGATGAGCAGTTCTTC; CDR3aa: CATSDRAGTPARDEQFF
len: 15; abundance: once; d_gene: TRBD2; v_gene: TRBV4-1; j_gene: TRBJ2-7; CDR3nt: TGCGCCAGCAGCCAAGATGCCGGGGGGGTTAACGAGCAGTACTTC; CDR3aa: CASSQDAGGVNEQYF
len: 13; abundance: .; d_gene: TRBD2; v_gene: TRBV7-8; j_gene: TRBJ2-5; CDR3nt: TGTGCCAGCAGCTACGGGGGGGGACAGACCCAGTACTTC; CDR3aa: CASSYGGGQTQYF
len: 13; abundance: .; d_gene: TRBD1; v_gene: TRBV7-8; j_gene: TRBJ2-7; CDR3nt: TGTGCCAGCAGCTCGGACAGGACAGGGGAGCAGTACTTC; CDR3aa: CASSSDRTGEQYF
len: 16; abundance: .; d_gene: .; v_gene: TRBV9; j_gene: TRBJ1-3; CDR3nt: TGTGCCAGCAGCATCAGTTCGGGGAACTCTGGAAACACCATATATTTT; CDR3aa: CASSISSGNSGNTIYF
len: 15; abundance: .; d_gene: TRBD1; v_gene: TRBV7-8; j_gene: TRBJ2-1; CDR3nt: TGTGCCAGCAGCTTGCAGGACAGGGGCTACAATGAGCAGTTCTTC; CDR3aa: CASSLQDRGYNEQFF
len: 13; abundance: .; d_gene: .; v_gene: TRBV30; j_gene: TRBJ2-7; CDR3nt: TGTGCCTGGAGTGAGAGACAGGGAGGCGAGCAGTACTTC; CDR3aa: CAWSERQGGEQYF
len: 14; abundance: few; d_gene: TRBD1; v_gene: TRBV5-1; j_gene: TRBJ2-5; CDR3nt: TGCGCCAGCAGCTCTGGACAGGGACGGGAGACCCAGTACTTC; CDR3aa: CASSSGQGRETQYF
len: 16; abundance: .; d_gene: TRBD2; v_gene: TRBV2; j_gene: TRBJ2-5; CDR3nt: TGTGCCAGCGCGGGACTAGCGGGCGGCGCCGGGGAGACCCAGTACTTC; CDR3aa: CASAGLAGGAGETQYF
len: 14; abundance: .; d_gene: TRBD1; v_gene: TRBV29-1; j_gene: TRBJ2-3; CDR3nt: TGCAGCGTTCGGGACAGTGGGAGCACAGATACGCAGTATTTT; CDR3aa: CSVRDSGSTDTQYF
len: 15; abundance: .; d_gene: TRBD2; v_gene: TRBV24-1; j_gene: TRBJ2-1; CDR3nt: TGTGCCACCAGTGCCCAGTGGGGGGGAAGGGATGAGCAGTTCTTC; CDR3aa: CATSAQWGGRDEQFF
len: 13; abundance: once; d_gene: TRBD1; v_gene: TRBV6-1; j_gene: TRBJ1-1; CDR3nt: TGTGCCAGCAGTGAAGAGGGCAGGGGGCGAGCTTTCTTT; CDR3aa: CASSEEGRGRAFF
len: 14; abundance: .; d_gene: TRBD1; v_gene: TRBV18; j_gene: TRBJ2-7; CDR3nt: TGTGCCAGCTCGCTAGGGACAGAAAGCTACGAGCAGTACTTC; CDR3aa: CASSLGTESYEQYF
len: 13; abundance: .; d_gene: .; v_gene: TRBV4-3; j_gene: TRBJ2-2; CDR3nt: TGCGCCAGCAGCCAGAACACAGCCGGGGAGCTGTTTTTT; CDR3aa: CASSQNTAGELFF
len: 15; abundance: .; d_gene: TRBD2; v_gene: TRBV19; j_gene: TRBJ2-1; CDR3nt: TGTGCCAGTAGTGCGACTAGCTTGCCCTACAATGAGCAGTTCTTC; CDR3aa: CASSATSLPYNEQFF
len: 16; abundance: .; d_gene: TRBD1; v_gene: TRBV4-3; j_gene: TRBJ1-2; CDR3nt: TGCGCCAGCAGCCAACCCCGGACAGGTGGAGACTATGGCTACACCTTC; CDR3aa: CASSQPRTGGDYGYTF
len: 13; abundance: .; d_gene: .; v_gene: TRBV6-2/TRBV6-3; j_gene: TRBJ1-5; CDR3nt: TGTGCCAGCAGTTCAACAGACAATCAGCCCCAGCATTTT; CDR3aa: CASSSTDNQPQHF
len: 13; abundance: .; d_gene: .; v_gene: TRBV29-1; j_gene: TRBJ2-3; CDR3nt: TGCAGCGTGGGGGGTTGGGGCCTAGATACGCAGTATTTT; CDR3aa: CSVGGWGLDTQYF
len: 12; abundance: .; d_gene: .; v_gene: TRBV30; j_gene: TRBJ2-5; CDR3nt: TGTGCCTGCCGTGCTTCGGCTGGGCCCCAGTACTTC; CDR3aa: CACRASAGPQYF
len: 19; abundance: .; d_gene: TRBD2; v_gene: TRBV27; j_gene: TRBJ2-1; CDR3nt: TGTGCCAGCAGTTTGCTGACCGGGACTAGCGGGGGGGCCTACAATGAGCAGTTCTTC; CDR3aa: CASSLLTGTSGGAYNEQFF
len: 15; abundance: .; d_gene: .; v_gene: TRBV2; j_gene: TRBJ1-2; CDR3nt: TGTGCCAGCAATCTCGAGGCAGGGGTAAACTATGGCTACACCTTC; CDR3aa: CASNLEAGVNYGYTF
len: 17; abundance: .; d_gene: TRBD1; v_gene: TRBV6-2/TRBV6-3; j_gene: TRBJ1-1; CDR3nt: TGTGCCAGCAGTTACACCCCGGGACAGGGTAAGAAGGATGAAGCTTTCTTT; CDR3aa: CASSYTPGQGKKDEAFF
len: 11; abundance: .; d_gene: .; v_gene: TRBV19; j_gene: TRBJ2-7; CDR3nt: TGTGCCAGTAGTAAAGGGGACGAGCAGTACTTC; CDR3aa: CASSKGDEQYF
len: 14; abundance: medium-sized; d_gene: TRBD1; v_gene: TRBV6-5; j_gene: TRBJ2-3; CDR3nt: TGTGCCAGCAGTTACCGGACAGGGGGAGATACGCAGTATTTT; CDR3aa: CASSYRTGGDTQYF
len: 12; abundance: .; d_gene: .; v_gene: TRBV13; j_gene: TRBJ2-1; CDR3nt: TGTGCCAGCAGCGCCCCCGGCAATGAGCAGTTCTTC; CDR3aa: CASSAPGNEQFF
len: 14; abundance: .; d_gene: TRBD2; v_gene: TRBV29-1; j_gene: TRBJ2-5; CDR3nt: TGCAGCGTTGTCGCGGGGGGGAACCAAGAGACCCAGTACTTC; CDR3aa: CSVVAGGNQETQYF
len: 13; abundance: .; d_gene: .; v_gene: TRBV6-2/TRBV6-3; j_gene: TRBJ2-5; CDR3nt: TGTGCCAGCAGTTCTTACAGGAAAGAGACCCAGTACTTC; CDR3aa: CASSSYRKETQYF
len: 13; abundance: once; d_gene: TRBD1; v_gene: TRBV6-4; j_gene: TRBJ1-5; CDR3nt: TGTGCCAGCACGGGACAGCTAAATCAGCCCCAGCATTTT; CDR3aa: CASTGQLNQPQHF
len: 14; abundance: .; d_gene: .; v_gene: TRBV30; j_gene: TRBJ1-1; CDR3nt: TGTGCCTGGAGTGCCTCCTGGGGGCACGGTGAAGCTTTCTTT; CDR3aa: CAWSASWGHGEAFF
len: 14; abundance: .; d_gene: .; v_gene: TRBV9; j_gene: TRBJ1-3; CDR3nt: TGTGCCAGCAGCGTCAGCGGGGACGGAAACACCATATATTTT; CDR3aa: CASSVSGDGNTIYF
len: 15; abundance: few; d_gene: .; v_gene: TRBV5-1; j_gene: TRBJ1-2; CDR3nt: TGCGCCAGCAGCGCCTCCTGGGACTCTCTAGTTGGCTACACCTTC; CDR3aa: CASSASWDSLVGYTF
len: 13; abundance: .; d_gene: .; v_gene: TRBV4-3; j_gene: TRBJ2-2; CDR3nt: TGCGCCAGCAGCCACCGTATCACCGGGGAGCTGTTTTTT; CDR3aa: CASSHRITGELFF
len: 16; abundance: .; d_gene: TRBD1; v_gene: TRBV5-4; j_gene: TRBJ1-5; CDR3nt: TGTGCCAGCAGCTCCCAAGGACAGGGTAGCAATCAGCCCCAGCATTTT; CDR3aa: CASSSQGQGSNQPQHF
len: 15; abundance: .; d_gene: .; v_gene: TRBV6-5; j_gene: TRBJ2-5; CDR3nt: TGTGCCAGCAGTTACTCGACTCAGGGCCGAGAGACCCAGTACTTC; CDR3aa: CASSYSTQGRETQYF
len: 17; abundance: .; d_gene: TRBD2; v_gene: TRBV10-1; j_gene: TRBJ2-3; CDR3nt: TGCGCCAGCAGTACCTGGACTAGCGGGGGGCTGACAGATACGCAGTATTTT; CDR3aa: CASSTWTSGGLTDTQYF
len: 13; abundance: .; d_gene: .; v_gene: TRBV29-1; j_gene: TRBJ1-2; CDR3nt: TGCAGCGTTGAAGTGACAGGAATCGGGGGCTACACCTTC; CDR3aa: CSVEVTGIGGYTF
len: 13; abundance: .; d_gene: .; v_gene: TRBV25-1; j_gene: TRBJ1-1; CDR3nt: TGTGCCAGCAGAAGGGGACAGAACACTGAAGCTTTCTTT; CDR3aa: CASRRGQNTEAFF
len: 15; abundance: once; d_gene: TRBD1; v_gene: TRBV2; j_gene: TRBJ1-1; CDR3nt: TGTGCCAGCAGTGTCAGGGGGCTTTACGGCACTGAAGCTTTCTTT; CDR3aa: CASSVRGLYGTEAFF
len: 14; abundance: .; d_gene: TRBD2; v_gene: TRBV7-2; j_gene: TRBJ2-7; CDR3nt: TGTGCCAGCCGGGAGGCGGGGGGGCACCACGAGCAGTACTTC; CDR3aa: CASREAGGHHEQYF
len: 16; abundance: .; d_gene: TRBD2; v_gene: TRBV5-1; j_gene: TRBJ2-5; CDR3nt: TGCGCCAGCAGCCTCTTAGGACTAGCGGGGGAGGAGACCCAGTACTTC; CDR3aa: CASSLLGLAGEETQYF
len: 17; abundance: .; d_gene: .; v_gene: TRBV18; j_gene: TRBJ1-3; CDR3nt: TGTGCCAGCTCACCTACACTCGCCCAGGGCTCTGGAAACACCATATATTTT; CDR3aa: CASSPTLAQGSGNTIYF
len: 16; abundance: .; d_gene: .; v_gene: TRBV11-2; j_gene: TRBJ1-6; CDR3nt: TGTGCCAGCAGCTTTCAGGGGAGCTCCTATAATTCACCCCTCCACTTT; CDR3aa: CASSFQGSSYNSPLHF
len: 15; abundance: .; d_gene: TRBD2; v_gene: TRBV3-1/TRBV3-2; j_gene: TRBJ2-7; CDR3nt: TGTGCCAGCAGCCAACTAGCGGGGGGTGCCTACGAGCAGTACTTC; CDR3aa: CASSQLAGGAYEQYF